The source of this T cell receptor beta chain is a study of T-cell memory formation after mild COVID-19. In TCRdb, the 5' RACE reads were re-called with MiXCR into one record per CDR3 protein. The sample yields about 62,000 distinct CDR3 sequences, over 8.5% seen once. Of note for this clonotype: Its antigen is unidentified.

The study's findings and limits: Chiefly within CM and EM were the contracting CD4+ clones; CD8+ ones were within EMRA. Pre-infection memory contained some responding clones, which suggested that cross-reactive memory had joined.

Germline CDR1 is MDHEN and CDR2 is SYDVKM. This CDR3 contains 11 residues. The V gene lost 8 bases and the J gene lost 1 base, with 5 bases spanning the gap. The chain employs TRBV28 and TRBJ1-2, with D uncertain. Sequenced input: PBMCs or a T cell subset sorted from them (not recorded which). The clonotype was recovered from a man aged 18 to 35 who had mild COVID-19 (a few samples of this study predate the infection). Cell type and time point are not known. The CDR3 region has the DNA TGTGCCAGCTGGGTTAACTATGGCTACACCTTC. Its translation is CASWVNYGYTF.